Listed here is a single T cell receptor (beta chain). Germline V CDR1 and CDR2: SGHDT, YYEEEE. V was cut by 4 bases and J by 7 bases, with 10 bases left in between. The CDR3 extends over 12 amino acids. This record comes from a study of PD-L1 blockade in urothelial cancer. The assay was immunoSEQ multiplex PCR, and TCRdb's table has in-frame clones only and misses some. The data show some 84,000 clones, about 81% seen once. This sequence joins TRBV5-6 and TRBJ2-3; tentative D call: TRBD1 (5 bases). This sequence originates from a man between 70 and 80 years old with urothelial cancer. The sample was PBMCs, taken around atezolizumab (anti-PD-L1) treatment. The CDR3 sequence is CASSIRVNTQYF. The CDR3 nucleotides are TGTGCCAGCAGCATCAGGGTAAATACGCAGTATTTT. Drawing the rest from reference TRBV5-6 and TRBJ2-3, the complete variable domain is DAGVTQSPTHLIKTRGQQVTLRCSPKSGHDTVSWYQQALGQGPQFIFQYYEEEERQRGNFPDRFSGHQFPNYSSELNVNALLLGDSALYLCASSIRVNTQYFGPGTRLTVL.